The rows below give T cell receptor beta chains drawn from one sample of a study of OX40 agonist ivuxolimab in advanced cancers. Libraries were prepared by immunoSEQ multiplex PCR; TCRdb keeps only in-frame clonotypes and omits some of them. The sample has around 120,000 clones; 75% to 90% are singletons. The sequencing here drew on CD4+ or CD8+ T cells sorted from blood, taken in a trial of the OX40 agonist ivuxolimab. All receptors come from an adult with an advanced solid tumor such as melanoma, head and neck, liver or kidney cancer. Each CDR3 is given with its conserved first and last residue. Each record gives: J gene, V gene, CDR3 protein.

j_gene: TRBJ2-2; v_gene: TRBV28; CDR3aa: CASSYQTNTGELFF
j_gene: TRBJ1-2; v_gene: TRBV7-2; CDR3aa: CASSSSGGLGYGYTF
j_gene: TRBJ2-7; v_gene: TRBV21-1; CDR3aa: CASSGGGSGGDTYEQYF
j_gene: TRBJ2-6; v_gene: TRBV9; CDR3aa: CASSDREGSAGANVLTF
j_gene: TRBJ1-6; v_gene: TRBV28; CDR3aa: CASTTRGYSPLHF
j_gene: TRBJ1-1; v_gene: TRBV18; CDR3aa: CASSPGSGSATEAFF
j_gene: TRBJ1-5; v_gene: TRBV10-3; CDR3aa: CAIRQGDQPQHF
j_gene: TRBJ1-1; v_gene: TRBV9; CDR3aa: CASSARQNTEAFF
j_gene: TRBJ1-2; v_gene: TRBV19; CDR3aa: CASSIDTYGYTF
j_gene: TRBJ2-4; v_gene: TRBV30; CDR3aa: CAWSVQGGLNIQYF
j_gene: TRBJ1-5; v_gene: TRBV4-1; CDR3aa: CASSQGVYSNQPQHF
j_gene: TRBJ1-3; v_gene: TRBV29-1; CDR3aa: CSVVRTGNTIYF
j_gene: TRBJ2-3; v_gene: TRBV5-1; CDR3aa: CASSLEGSGLGSTDTQYF
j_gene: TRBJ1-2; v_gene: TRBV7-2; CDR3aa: CASSLAVGFGFGYTF
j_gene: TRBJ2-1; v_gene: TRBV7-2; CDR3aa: CASSSGLAGGMSEQFF
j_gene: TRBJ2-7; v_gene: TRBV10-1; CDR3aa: CASSEGSGGPFEQYF
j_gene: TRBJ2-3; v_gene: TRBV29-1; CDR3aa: CSVGDPNTDTQYF
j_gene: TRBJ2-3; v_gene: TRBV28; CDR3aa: CASSLVRYTQYF
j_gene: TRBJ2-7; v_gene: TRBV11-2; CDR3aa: CASSLAGLLYEQYF
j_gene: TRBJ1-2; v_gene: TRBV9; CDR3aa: CASSANMGGPYGYTF
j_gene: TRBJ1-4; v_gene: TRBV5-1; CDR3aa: CASSREGNEKLFF
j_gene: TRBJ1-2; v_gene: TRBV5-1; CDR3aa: CASSRAGTPGRGNGYTF
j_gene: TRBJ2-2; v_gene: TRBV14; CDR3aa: CASSQLQGRSGELFF
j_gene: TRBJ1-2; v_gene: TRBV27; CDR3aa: CASSSISRGTYGYTF
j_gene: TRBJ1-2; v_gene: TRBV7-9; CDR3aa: CASSFGGNGYTF
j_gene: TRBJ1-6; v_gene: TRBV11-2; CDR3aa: CASSLGDRYSPLHF
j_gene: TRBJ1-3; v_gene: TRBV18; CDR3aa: CASSPPGRPNSGNTIYF
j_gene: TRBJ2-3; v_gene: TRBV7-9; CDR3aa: CASSYTGNTQYF
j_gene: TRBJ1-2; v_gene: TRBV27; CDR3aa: CASSAGTGADFNYGYTF
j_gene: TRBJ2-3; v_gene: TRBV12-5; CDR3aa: CASGSTDTQYF
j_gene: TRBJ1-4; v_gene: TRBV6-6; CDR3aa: CASSYTGLVEKLFF
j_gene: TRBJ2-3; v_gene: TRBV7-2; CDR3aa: CASSLVQGITDTQYF
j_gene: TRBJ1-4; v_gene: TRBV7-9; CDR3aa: CASRNTGLEKLFF